This T cell receptor (beta chain) came from a study of identical twins. Findings and limits, study-wide: The models gave estimates that fell short of the out-of-frame TCR alpha sharing seen in monozygotic twins. In cord blood, abundant beta clonotypes had fewer insertions; memory showed no trend. Researchers reported weaker excess twin sharing in beta out-of-frame sequences.

Unique molecular identifiers were present on cDNA, and template switching added a universal primer site. TCRdb analysed the 5' RACE reads with MiXCR anew, one entry per CDR3 protein. There are approximately 1.8 million distinct CDR3 sequences in the sample; 25% to 35% occur only once, and approximately 0.25% lies in the top ten. The CDR3 covers 15 residues. Germline CDR1 MDHEN, CDR2 SYDVKM. Trimming took 6 bases from V and 6 from J, leaving 21 bases between them. This clonotype was observed a handful of times. Its antigen is still unknown. The TCR was taken from a newborn girl in good health. This sequence joins TRBV28 and TRBJ2-7, with a possible D match to TRBD2 (6 bases). The sequenced sample was cord blood. CDR3 residues: CASRPSSGSTSEQYF. Written as DNA, the CDR3 is TGTGCCAGCAGGCCTAGCTCCGGGAGCACTAGCGAGCAGTACTTC.